This paragraph covers one TCR beta chain sequence. Authors' analysis steps: Estimated nucleated cell counts came from reference gene primer amplification. The protocol was immunoSEQ multiplex PCR, while the TCRdb copy is restricted to in-frame clones and leaves out a portion. The D gene and trimming were derived from the DNA, and the V and J assignments and clone size from that table. The table records roughly 250,000 clones, roughly 80% of them present only once. This sample was included in a study of blood T cell repertoires in COVID-19. On the study more broadly: Specimens from acute and convalescent COVID-19 originated in the United States, Italy and Spain. From T cells, B-cell-depleted T cells, or PBMCs came the material, which was cDNA or gDNA.

Sequencing was performed on peripheral blood. The origin of this receptor is an elderly woman with acute or convalescent COVID-19.

Here the CDR3 DNA reads TGTGCCAGCAGTGAAGGGCTAGCGGGGGAGAATGAGCAGTTCTTC. Protein product: CASSEGLAGENEQFF. V is TRBV2 and J is TRBJ2-1, with 10 bases aligning to TRBD2. The J segment lost 7 bases and the V segment lost 1 base, leaving 4 bases of the junction unmatched. The CDR3 sequence is 15 residues long. Germline assignment: CDR1 SNHLY and CDR2 FYNNEI.